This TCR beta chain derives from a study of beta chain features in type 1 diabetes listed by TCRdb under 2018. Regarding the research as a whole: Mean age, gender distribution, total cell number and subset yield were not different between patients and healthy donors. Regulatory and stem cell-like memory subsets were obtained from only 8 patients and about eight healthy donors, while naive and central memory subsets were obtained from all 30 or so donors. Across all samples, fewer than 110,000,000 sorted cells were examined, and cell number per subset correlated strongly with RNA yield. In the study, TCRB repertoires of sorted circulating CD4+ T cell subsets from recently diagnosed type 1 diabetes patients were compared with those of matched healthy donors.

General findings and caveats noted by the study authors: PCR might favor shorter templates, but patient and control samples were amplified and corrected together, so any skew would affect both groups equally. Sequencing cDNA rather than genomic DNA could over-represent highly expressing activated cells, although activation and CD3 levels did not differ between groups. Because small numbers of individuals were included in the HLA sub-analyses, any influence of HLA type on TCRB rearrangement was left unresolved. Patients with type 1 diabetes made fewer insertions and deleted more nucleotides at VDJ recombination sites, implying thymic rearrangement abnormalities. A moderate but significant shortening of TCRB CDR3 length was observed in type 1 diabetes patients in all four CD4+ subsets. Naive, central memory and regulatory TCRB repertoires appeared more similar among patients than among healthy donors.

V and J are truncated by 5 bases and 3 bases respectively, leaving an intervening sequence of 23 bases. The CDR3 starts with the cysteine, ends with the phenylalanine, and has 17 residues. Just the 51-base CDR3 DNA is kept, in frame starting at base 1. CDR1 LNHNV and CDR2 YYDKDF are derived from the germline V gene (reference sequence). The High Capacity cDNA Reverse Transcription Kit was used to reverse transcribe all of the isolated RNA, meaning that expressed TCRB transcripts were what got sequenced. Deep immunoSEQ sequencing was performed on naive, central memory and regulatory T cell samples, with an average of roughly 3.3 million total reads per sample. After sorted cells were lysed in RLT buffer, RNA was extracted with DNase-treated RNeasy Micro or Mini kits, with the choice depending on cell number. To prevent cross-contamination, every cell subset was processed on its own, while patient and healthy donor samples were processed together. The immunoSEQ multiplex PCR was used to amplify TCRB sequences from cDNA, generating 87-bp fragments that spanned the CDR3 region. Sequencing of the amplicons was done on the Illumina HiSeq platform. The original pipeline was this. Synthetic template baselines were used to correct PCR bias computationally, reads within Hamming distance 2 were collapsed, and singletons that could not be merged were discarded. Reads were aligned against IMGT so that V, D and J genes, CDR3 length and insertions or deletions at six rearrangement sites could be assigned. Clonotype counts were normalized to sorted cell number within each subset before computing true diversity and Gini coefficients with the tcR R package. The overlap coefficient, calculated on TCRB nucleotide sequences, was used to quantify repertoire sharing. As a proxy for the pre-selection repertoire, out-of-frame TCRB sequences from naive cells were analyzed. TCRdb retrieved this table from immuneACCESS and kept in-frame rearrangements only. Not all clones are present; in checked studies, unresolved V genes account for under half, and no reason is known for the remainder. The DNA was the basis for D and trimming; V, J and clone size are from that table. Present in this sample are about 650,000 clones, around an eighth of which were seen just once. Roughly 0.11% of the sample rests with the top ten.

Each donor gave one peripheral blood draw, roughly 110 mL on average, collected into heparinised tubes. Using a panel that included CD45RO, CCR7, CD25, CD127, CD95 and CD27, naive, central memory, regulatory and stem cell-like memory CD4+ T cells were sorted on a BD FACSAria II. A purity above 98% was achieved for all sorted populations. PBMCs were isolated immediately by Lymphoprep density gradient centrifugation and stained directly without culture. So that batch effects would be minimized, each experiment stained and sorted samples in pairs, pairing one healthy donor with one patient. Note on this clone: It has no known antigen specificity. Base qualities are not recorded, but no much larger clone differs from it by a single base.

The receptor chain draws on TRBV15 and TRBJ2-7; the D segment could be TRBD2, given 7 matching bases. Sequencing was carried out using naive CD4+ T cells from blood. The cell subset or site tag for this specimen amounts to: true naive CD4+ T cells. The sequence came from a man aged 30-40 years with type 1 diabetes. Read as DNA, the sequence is TGTGCCACCAGCCTAGGTTGGGAGGCGGGGGCGATCTACGAGCAGTACTTC. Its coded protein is CATSLGWEAGAIYEQYF. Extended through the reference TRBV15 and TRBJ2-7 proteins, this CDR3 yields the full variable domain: DAMVIQNPRYQVTQFGKPVTLSCSQTLNHNVMYWYQQKSSQAPKLLFHYYDKDFNNEADTPDNFQSRRPNTSFCFLDIRSPGLGDTAMYLCATSLGWEAGAIYEQYFGPGTRLTVT.